The rows below give T cell receptor beta chains drawn from one sample of a study of shared clonotypes between healthy human individuals. Profiling relied on immunoSEQ multiplex PCR, and the TCRdb table lists in-frame clones only, not all of them. The profile shows under 2.5 million clones, 85% to 95% of them singletons. The specimen sequenced was naive CD4+ T cells from PBMCs. The origin of the receptors is a man aged 18-30 years in good health. Some clones in this sample may be carry-over from other donors' samples. CDR3s include the opening cysteine and the closing phenylalanine or tryptophan. A D gene is named only where the DNA matches it firmly. Part of the rows lack a size; the others show once, few, many or a class for expanded clones.

v_call: TRBV7-8
clone_size: once
d_call: TRBD2
j_call: TRBJ2-7
cdr3_aa: CASRPGLAGVTYEQYF
cdr3_nt: TGTGCCAGCAGGCCAGGACTAGCGGGCGTAACCTACGAGCAGTACTTC

v_call: TRBV5-1
clone_size: -
d_call: -
j_call: TRBJ1-4
cdr3_aa: CASSLDTFNEKLFF
cdr3_nt: TGCGCCAGCAGCTTGGACACCTTTAATGAAAAACTGTTTTTT

v_call: TRBV7-2
clone_size: -
d_call: -
j_call: TRBJ1-1
cdr3_aa: CASSPQAGNTEAFF
cdr3_nt: TGTGCCAGCAGCCCCCAAGCTGGGAACACTGAAGCTTTCTTT

v_call: TRBV5-1
clone_size: -
d_call: TRBD1
j_call: TRBJ1-1
cdr3_aa: CASSLGDRGRITEAFF
cdr3_nt: TGCGCCAGCAGCTTGGGTGACAGGGGTCGAATAACTGAAGCTTTCTTT

v_call: TRBV7-7
clone_size: -
d_call: -
j_call: TRBJ2-3
cdr3_aa: CASSLLAPGTDTQYF
cdr3_nt: TGTGCCAGCAGCTTACTAGCGCCCGGCACAGATACGCAGTATTTT

v_call: TRBV5-1
clone_size: -
d_call: -
j_call: TRBJ2-1
cdr3_aa: CASNVGAGGNEQFF
cdr3_nt: TGCGCCAGCAACGTGGGAGCAGGGGGGAATGAGCAGTTCTTC

v_call: TRBV5-1
clone_size: -
d_call: TRBD1
j_call: TRBJ2-5
cdr3_aa: CASRDRAETQYF
cdr3_nt: TGCGCCAGCAGGGACAGGGCGGAGACCCAGTACTTC

v_call: TRBV18
clone_size: -
d_call: TRBD2
j_call: TRBJ2-7
cdr3_aa: CASSRGLAEPYEQYF
cdr3_nt: TGTGCCAGCTCAAGGGGACTAGCGGAGCCCTACGAGCAGTACTTC

v_call: TRBV2
clone_size: few
d_call: -
j_call: TRBJ1-2
cdr3_aa: CASSGGILYGYTF
cdr3_nt: TGTGCCAGCAGTGGAGGGATCCTTTACGGCTACACCTTC

v_call: TRBV19
clone_size: -
d_call: -
j_call: TRBJ1-5
cdr3_aa: CASSRQLGVGNQPQHF
cdr3_nt: TGTGCCAGTAGTAGACAGTTGGGGGTAGGCAATCAGCCCCAGCATTTT

v_call: TRBV6-4
clone_size: -
d_call: -
j_call: TRBJ1-1
cdr3_aa: CASSEWGFSEAFF
cdr3_nt: TGTGCCAGCAGTGAGTGGGGATTCTCCGAAGCTTTCTTT

v_call: TRBV29-1
clone_size: -
d_call: -
j_call: TRBJ2-1
cdr3_aa: CSGNDRSVPNEQFF
cdr3_nt: TGCAGCGGAAACGACAGGTCCGTCCCCAATGAGCAGTTCTTC

v_call: TRBV4-1
clone_size: few
d_call: -
j_call: TRBJ1-1
cdr3_aa: CASSQVRDSNTEAFF
cdr3_nt: TGCGCCAGCAGCCAAGTGAGGGATTCGAACACTGAAGCTTTCTTT